A single sample is the source of the 27 T cell receptor beta chains below, sequenced in a study of memory CD4+ T cells and cytomegalovirus serostatus. Profiling relied on immunoSEQ multiplex PCR, and the TCRdb table lists in-frame clones only, not all of them. The data hold about 56,000 clones, with around 80% observed a single time. Single viable CD3+CD4+CD8-CD45RO+ cells were sorted as the memory CD4+ T cells. Sequenced input: memory CD4+ T cells from blood. These receptors originate from an adult in good health and CMV-seronegative.

The genes are TRBV28 and TRBJ2-2; 9 bases line up with TRBD2. Unmatched junction bases numbered 10, after V lost 8 bases and J lost 0 bases. The CDR3 length is 17 residues. The V gene's germline CDR1 is MDHEN and CDR2 SYDVKM. This CDR3 reads CASALQRGASNTGELFF. CDR3 DNA sequence: TGTGCCAGCGCTTTACAGCGGGGGGCCTCGAACACCGGGGAGCTGTTTTTT.

The chain uses TRBV7-6 and TRBJ1-1; D is ambiguous. CDR3 size: 13 residues. CDR1 is SGHVS and CDR2 is FNYEAQ in the germline V gene. Between the trimmed V and J ends, which lost 5 bases and 11 bases, there was a span of 18 bases. The CDR3 nucleotides are TGTGCCAGCAGCGAGGGTTTAATGAGTCGCGCTTTCTTT. Its translation: CASSEGLMSRAFF.

This clone was seen a handful of times. This chain connects TRBV4-1 to TRBJ1-5, with D unresolved. The CDR3 is made up of 15 amino acids. Germline V gene sequence: CDR1 MGHRA, CDR2 YSYEKL. Trimming removed 4 bases at V and 0 bases at J, with 10 bases between. CDR3 nucleotides: TGCGCCAGCAGCCCGTTGGGTTATAGCAATCAGCCCCAGCATTTT. Translating gives CASSPLGYSNQPQHF.

V and J are TRBV29-1 and TRBJ1-3, with 7 bases identical to TRBD1. Trimming took 0 bases from V and 0 from J; bases not matched to a gene: 11. This CDR3 has 18 amino acids. Germline V lookup: CDR1 SQVTM, CDR2 ANQGSEA. The CDR3 sequence is CSVEDPGTETFSGNTIYF. Here the CDR3 DNA reads TGCAGCGTTGAAGATCCCGGGACAGAAACCTTCTCTGGAAACACCATATATTTT.

The genes are TRBV7-2 and TRBJ2-6, with D possibly being TRBD1 or TRBD2 (6 bases each). The CDR3 totals 17 residues. V was trimmed by 5 bases and J by 0 bases, leaving 14 bases between them. Germline values: CDR1 SGHTA, CDR2 FQGNSA. CDR3 sequence reads: CASSEGGPYSGANVLTF. In nucleotides, the CDR3 is TGTGCCAGCAGCGAGGGGGGACCTTACTCTGGGGCCAACGTCCTGACTTTC. Drawing the rest from reference TRBV7-2 and TRBJ2-6, the complete variable domain is GAGVSQSPSNKVTEKGKDVELRCDPISGHTALYWYRQSLGQGLEFLIYFQGNSAPDKSGLPSDRFSAERTGGSVSTLTIQRTQQEDSAVYLCASSEGGPYSGANVLTFGAGSRLTVL.

The gene calls are TRBV5-1 and TRBJ2-5; D may be TRBD2 (5 bases). The germline V and J ends were trimmed by 4 bases and 2 bases, with 15 bases remaining between them. This CDR3 is 15 amino acids long. CDR1 and CDR2 from the germline V gene are SGHRS and YFSETQ. In DNA form, the CDR3 reads TGCGCCAGCAGCCTCTTCGGGGTCCGGCAAGAGACCCAGTACTTC. It translates to CASSLFGVRQETQYF. Supplemented by reference TRBV5-1 and TRBJ2-5, the full variable domain reads KAGVTQTPRYLIKTRGQQVTLSCSPISGHRSVSWYQQTPGQGLQFLFEYFSETQRNKGNFPGRFSGRQFSNSRSEMNVSTLELGDSALYLCASSLFGVRQETQYFGPGTRLLVL.

The chain joins TRBV5-4 to TRBJ2-1, with TRBD1 matching over 9 bases. Germline CDR1 SGHNT, CDR2 YYREEE (reference sequence). Losses at the gene ends were 1 base for V and 7 bases for J; bases not matched to a gene: 6. CDR3 size: 15 residues. The CDR3 bases are TGTGCCAGCAGCTTGAAAGGACAGGGGAAGAATGAGCAGTTCTTC. This encodes CASSLKGQGKNEQFF.

The V gene is TRBV29-1, the J gene TRBJ1-5, with 8 bases fitting TRBD1. After removal of 4 bases from V and 2 bases from J, the junction contained 1 base not matched to a gene. In germline, CDR1 is SQVTM, CDR2 ANQGSEA. The CDR3 is 13 residues long. Here the CDR3 reads CSVAQGGNQPQHF. The CDR3 DNA follows: TGCAGCGTTGCACAGGGGGGCAATCAGCCCCAGCATTTT. The variable domain in full, completed from reference TRBV29-1 and TRBJ1-5, reads SAVISQKPSRDICQRGTSLTIQCQVDSQVTMMFWYRQQPGQSLTLIATANQGSEATYESGFVIDKFPISRPNLTFSTLTVSNMSPEDSSIYLCSVAQGGNQPQHFGDGTRLSIL.

The V and J genes are TRBV7-2 and TRBJ1-1; 8 positions match TRBD1. The trim removed 5 bases at V and 4 bases at J, leaving 9 bases unmatched. Germline CDR1 and CDR2: SGHTA and FQGNSA. The CDR3 runs 15 residues. The DNA of the CDR3 is TGTGCCAGCAGCGGACCCGGACAGGGCCGCACTGAAGCTTTCTTT. Encoded protein: CASSGPGQGRTEAFF.

The V call is TRBV7-2, the J call TRBJ1-2; maybe TRBD1 (6 bases). This CDR3 comprises 15 residues. Trimming removed 1 base from V and 2 bases from J, with 11 bases in between. Germline V gene sequence: CDR1 SGHTA, CDR2 FQGNSA. The CDR3 reads CASSLGDRPNYGYTF. CDR3 DNA: TGTGCCAGCAGCTTAGGTGACAGGCCGAACTATGGCTACACCTTC. Full variable domain (missing parts from reference TRBV7-2 and TRBJ1-2): GAGVSQSPSNKVTEKGKDVELRCDPISGHTALYWYRQSLGQGLEFLIYFQGNSAPDKSGLPSDRFSAERTGGSVSTLTIQRTQQEDSAVYLCASSLGDRPNYGYTFGSGTRLTVV.

The gene calls are TRBV12-1 and TRBJ2-7; the table's D call of TRBD1 was not tested on the DNA. TRBV12-1 constitutes a pseudogene. This CDR3 spans 16 amino acids. The CDR3 loop reads CASSKAGTGGGDEQYF. The CDR3 DNA reads TGTGCCAGCAGCAAAGCCGGGACAGGGGGCGGGGACGAGCAGTACTTC.

This clone appeared a single time. The V call is TRBV4-1, the J call TRBJ2-2; unclear D gene. Trimming cost V 4 bases and J 5 bases, with 17 bases left between them. The CDR3 has 16 amino acids. Germline CDR1 and CDR2: MGHRA and YSYEKL. Written as DNA, the CDR3 is TGCGCCAGCAGCCGTCCCTCCCTGGCCGGGACCGGGGAGCTGTTTTTT. Its protein product is CASSRPSLAGTGELFF.

The rearrangement links TRBV27 to TRBJ1-4, with a tentative D call TRBD1 (6 bases). The CDR3 totals 17 residues. Looked up from germline, CDR1 is MNHEY and CDR2 is SMNVEV (reference sequence). Trimming stripped 2 bases from V and 8 bases from J, with 21 bases between. The CDR3 DNA reads as TGTGCCAGCAGTTTAGGGAGGTTATCGGGGGCCCCCGAAAAACTGTTTTTT. It codes for CASSLGRLSGAPEKLFF.

The DNA of the CDR3 is TGCGCCAGCAGCTTGGGAGGTAGCGGGGGAGGTAATGAGCAGTTCTTC. Translation gives CASSLGGSGGGNEQFF. The rearrangement joins TRBV5-1 to TRBJ2-1; 9 bases are shared with TRBD2. The CDR3 spans 16 residues. V shed 0 bases and J 7 bases; nucleotides not matched to a gene: 8. Looked up from germline, CDR1 is SGHRS and CDR2 is YFSETQ.

The chain uses TRBV2 and TRBJ1-1; D unresolved. Deletions cut 7 bases from V and 2 bases from J, with 11 bases between. Germline V lookup: CDR1 SNHLY, CDR2 FYNNEI. The CDR3 loop spans 13 amino acids. CDR3 sequence (DNA): TGTGCCAGCAACGAACGGACCAACACTGAAGCTTTCTTT. Amino acid sequence: CASNERTNTEAFF.

This rearrangement joins TRBV4-1 to TRBJ1-6; D is unresolved. Germline CDR1 reads MGHRA; CDR2 reads YSYEKL. Trimming stripped 4 bases from V and 14 bases from J, with 15 bases between. The length of the CDR3 is 13 residues. In nucleotides, the CDR3 is TGCGCCAGCAGCCCCCTCCCGAAAGCTTCCCTCCACTTT. The encoded protein is CASSPLPKASLHF.

This chain links TRBV7-9 with TRBJ2-5; D remains ambiguous. Trimming shortened V by 6 bases and J by 2 bases, and 10 bases separated the two germline ends. The CDR3 covers 13 residues. The germline V gene has CDR1 SEHNR and CDR2 FQNEAQ (reference sequence). The CDR3 loop is CASRHREQETQYF. The DNA of the CDR3 is TGTGCCAGCAGACACAGAGAGCAAGAGACCCAGTACTTC.

This clone was found once. The V call is TRBV6-1, the J call TRBJ2-7; unclear D gene. Looked up from germline, CDR1 is MNHNS and CDR2 is SASEGT. The V gene lost 7 bases and the J gene lost 2 bases, with 12 bases spanning the gap. The CDR3 loop spans 13 amino acids. CDR3: CASIQPPPYEQYF. Here the CDR3 DNA reads TGTGCCAGCATCCAACCACCCCCCTACGAGCAGTACTTC.

The gene calls are TRBV4-3 and TRBJ1-1; a weak D match, TRBD1 (6 bases). The CDR3 sequence is 14 residues long. Between the trimmed V and J ends, which lost 1 base and 4 bases, there was a span of 10 bases. Germline assignment: CDR1 LGHNA and CDR2 YSLEER. CDR3 bases: TGCGCCAGCAGCCAAGTACAGGGAGGCACTGAAGCTTTCTTT. As protein: CASSQVQGGTEAFF.

The chain has TRBV5-5 and TRBJ1-2, with D possibly TRBD1 on 6 matching bases. Germline V CDR1 and CDR2: SGHKS, YYEKEE (reference sequence). The length of the CDR3 is 14 residues. V lost 1 base and J lost 8, with 15 bases in between. The CDR3: CASSLRQGLDGYTF. The CDR3 nucleotides read TGTGCCAGCAGCTTGAGGCAGGGGCTGGACGGCTACACCTTC.

A few counts support this clone. V and J are TRBV6-5 and TRBJ2-3; a weak D match, TRBD1 (6 bases). Germline CDR1 reads MNHEY; CDR2 reads SVGAGI. Trimming removed 5 bases from V and 7 bases from J, with 10 bases in between. The CDR3 contains 12 residues. The chain's CDR3 is CASSPQGHTQYF. In DNA form, the CDR3 reads TGTGCCAGCAGTCCACAGGGCCATACGCAGTATTTT.

The chain combines TRBV7-6 with TRBJ2-7, with D unclear. This CDR3 spans 13 amino acids. The germline V gene encodes CDR1 SGHVS and CDR2 FNYEAQ. With 2 bases removed from V and 0 bases from J, the gap between germline ends came to 5 bases. The CDR3 region is CASSLQSSYEQYF. The CDR3 DNA reads as TGTGCCAGCAGCTTACAGAGCTCCTACGAGCAGTACTTC. Drawing the rest from reference TRBV7-6 and TRBJ2-7, the complete variable domain is GAGVSQSPRYKVTKRGQDVALRCDPISGHVSLYWYRQALGQGPEFLTYFNYEAQQDKSGLPNDRFSAERPEGSISTLTIQRTEQRDSAMYRCASSLQSSYEQYFGPGTRLTVT.

With regard to this clone: The sample holds other DNA sequences that translate to the same CDR3. The rearrangement joins TRBV9 to TRBJ1-2; D unresolved. Germline V gene lookup returns CDR1 SGDLS and CDR2 YYNGEE. The CDR3 has 14 amino acids. Trimming pared 0 bases from V and 2 bases from J, leaving 8 bases between. The DNA for the CDR3 is TGTGCCAGCAGCGTAGGTGGCGCAAACTATGGCTACACCTTC. Its protein product is CASSVGGANYGYTF.

On this clone: Other DNA sequences in this sample translate to the same CDR3. The rearrangement uses TRBV5-1 and TRBJ2-5; D gene unclear. V gave up 0 bases and J gave up 1 base, with 7 bases separating them. This CDR3 has 14 amino acids. Germline V lookup: CDR1 SGHRS, CDR2 YFSETQ. CDR3 residues: CASSLERPQETQYF. The DNA for the CDR3 is TGCGCCAGCAGCTTGGAGCGCCCCCAAGAGACCCAGTACTTC.

The J gene is TRBJ1-5, the V gene TRBV4-3, with D perhaps TRBD1 (6 bases). The CDR3 loop spans 17 amino acids. Trimming shortened V by 0 bases and J by 5 bases, and 17 bases separated the two germline ends. Germline loops: CDR1 LGHNA, CDR2 YSLEER. The CDR3: CASSQEAAAGGHQPQHF. As DNA, the CDR3 is TGCGCCAGCAGCCAAGAAGCCGCGGCCGGGGGCCATCAGCCCCAGCATTTT.

The V and J genes are TRBV5-4 and TRBJ1-1; no firm D call. Germline V gene sequence: CDR1 SGHNT, CDR2 YYREEE (reference sequence). The CDR3 is made up of 15 amino acids. Trimming left V 4 bases short and J 2 bases short, with 15 bases between. CDR3 in DNA: TGTGCCAGCAGCCTCTCCTCCGTAACCAACACTGAAGCTTTCTTT. Translating gives CASSLSSVTNTEAFF. Together with reference TRBV5-4 and TRBJ1-1, the CDR3 gives the full variable domain: ETGVTQSPTHLIKTRGQQVTLRCSSQSGHNTVSWYQQALGQGPQFIFQYYREEENGRGNFPPRFSGLQFPNYSSELNVNALELDDSALYLCASSLSSVTNTEAFFGQGTRLTVV.

Only a few counts were recorded for this clone. The chain uses TRBV10-3 and TRBJ2-7, with 10 nucleotides matching TRBD1. This CDR3 spans 14 amino acids. After removal of 10 bases from V and 3 bases from J, the junction contained 9 bases not matched to a gene. CDR1 is ENHRY and CDR2 is SYGVKD in the germline V gene. This chain's CDR3 is CATARDRGSYEQYF. CDR3 DNA sequence: TGTGCCACCGCCCGGGACAGGGGAAGCTACGAGCAGTACTTC.